These T cell receptor beta chains were read from a single sample in a study of T cell responses to AZD1222 COVID-19 vaccine. Sequencing used immunoSEQ multiplex PCR; TCRdb keeps in-frame clones, though not all of them. The sample includes over 50,000 clones, about four fifths of them seen just once. Material: peripheral blood, obtained 28 days after the second AZD1222 dose. All receptors derive from an adult who received the AZD1222 COVID-19 vaccine. Both conserved end residues are part of each CDR3. The D gene is left open where the match is weak. Expanded clones get a size class; other rows say once, few or many, or leave the size out.

TRBJ1-2	TRBV28	TRBD1	.	CGTGGNYGYTF	TGTGGTACAGGGGGGAACTATGGCTACACCTTC
TRBJ2-3	TRBV3-1/TRBV3-2	.	.	CASSRAGGDTQYF	TGTGCCAGCAGCCGGGCAGGAGGGGATACGCAGTATTTT
TRBJ2-7	TRBV19	.	.	CASGSAQGAYEQYF	TGTGCCAGCGGGAGCGCGCAGGGGGCCTACGAGCAGTACTTC
TRBJ2-5	TRBV6-2/TRBV6-3	TRBD1	.	CASSPLQTGGETQYF	TGTGCCAGCAGCCCACTTCAGACAGGGGGAGAGACCCAGTACTTC
TRBJ2-2	TRBV10-3	.	.	CATLLADPNTGELFF	TGTGCCACGCTGCTGGCAGACCCTAACACCGGGGAGCTGTTTTTT
TRBJ1-3	TRBV6-6	.	.	CASGGVLSGNTIYF	TGTGCCTCCGGGGGGGTTCTCTCTGGAAACACCATATATTTT
TRBJ1-2	TRBV13	.	.	CASSLYWTDGYTF	TGTGCCAGCAGCTTATATTGGACAGATGGCTACACCTTC
TRBJ2-7	TRBV28	.	.	CASSLERDSYEQYF	TGTGCCAGCAGTTTAGAGAGAGACTCCTACGAGCAGTACTTC
TRBJ1-1	TRBV5-4	.	few	CASSFFQGPGTEAFF	TGTGCCAGCAGCTTTTTCCAGGGGCCGGGCACTGAAGCTTTCTTT
TRBJ1-2	TRBV29-1	.	.	CIAGDDGYTF	TGCATAGCGGGGGACGATGGCTACACCTTC
TRBJ2-7	TRBV6-2/TRBV6-3	TRBD2	.	CASSSLAGYEQYF	TGTGCCAGCAGTTCCCTAGCGGGTTACGAGCAGTACTTC
TRBJ2-2	TRBV30	TRBD2	.	CAREISGRRAGELFF	TGTGCCCGAGAAATAAGCGGGAGAAGAGCGGGGGAGCTGTTTTTT
TRBJ2-1	TRBV5-1	TRBD1	few	CASSKTGVLYNEQFF	TGCGCCAGCAGCAAGACAGGGGTCCTCTACAATGAGCAGTTCTTC
TRBJ1-5	TRBV28	TRBD1	.	CASSRDRARNQPQHF	TGTGCCAGCAGTAGGGACAGGGCTCGCAATCAGCCCCAGCATTTT
TRBJ1-2	TRBV5-1	.	.	CASSLGGFRGYTF	TGCGCCAGCAGCTTGGGCGGGTTCAGAGGCTACACCTTC
TRBJ1-3	TRBV13	.	.	CASSLGRGGSFGNTIYF	TGTGCCAGCAGCTTAGGCCGAGGGGGAAGTTTTGGAAACACCATATATTTT
TRBJ1-6	TRBV6-5	.	.	CASRGTGAYNSPLHF	TGTGCCAGCAGGGGAACAGGCGCCTATAATTCACCCCTCCACTTT
TRBJ2-7	TRBV19	.	once	CASRRAWSSYEQYF	TGTGCCAGTCGCCGAGCTTGGAGCTCCTACGAGCAGTACTTC
TRBJ2-4	TRBV25-1	.	.	CASSEFGTGTKNIQYF	TGTGCCAGCAGTGAATTTGGCACGGGTACCAAAAACATTCAGTACTTC
TRBJ2-2	TRBV30	TRBD1	.	CAWSGQGTGELFF	TGTGCCTGGAGTGGACAGGGAACCGGGGAGCTGTTTTTT
TRBJ2-7	TRBV19	.	once	CASSKAGTAYEQYF	TGTGCCAGTAGTAAAGCCGGGACTGCCTACGAGCAGTACTTC
TRBJ1-1	TRBV5-4	TRBD1	.	CASSSDRGNTEAFF	TGTGCCAGCAGCTCCGACAGGGGGAACACTGAAGCTTTCTTT
TRBJ2-1	TRBV23-1	TRBD1	.	CASSQSHSARDRVQVNEQFF	TGCGCCAGCAGTCAATCCCACAGTGCCCGGGACAGGGTACAGGTAAATGAGCAGTTCTTC
TRBJ1-6	TRBV5-1	TRBD1	.	CASSTLWTGVNSPLHF	TGCGCCAGCAGCACCCTATGGACAGGGGTTAATTCACCCCTCCACTTT
TRBJ2-5	TRBV7-9	TRBD1	.	CASSPLGGQETETQYF	TGTGCCAGCAGCCCATTAGGGGGCCAGGAGACGGAGACCCAGTACTTC
TRBJ2-7	TRBV6-1	.	.	CASSEGPAPSYEQYF	TGTGCCAGCAGTGAAGGGCCGGCTCCCTCCTACGAGCAGTACTTC
TRBJ2-2	TRBV27	TRBD2	.	CASSSRLAGFLGGELFF	TGTGCCAGCAGTTCCCGACTAGCGGGGTTTTTAGGGGGGGAGCTGTTTTTT
TRBJ1-5	TRBV6-5	.	once	CASRRQRNSNQPQHF	TGTGCCAGCAGACGACAGAGAAATAGCAATCAGCCCCAGCATTTT
TRBJ1-4	TRBV27	.	.	CASRSGQPVNEKLFF	TGTGCCAGCAGGAGTGGGCAGCCCGTTAATGAAAAACTGTTTTTT
TRBJ1-5	TRBV2	.	.	CASSEVARVAQPQHF	TGTGCCAGCAGTGAAGTCGCCCGGGTGGCTCAGCCCCAGCATTTT
TRBJ2-3	TRBV11-1	.	.	CASSPEIGEITDTQYF	TGTGCCAGCAGCCCTGAAATCGGGGAGATCACAGATACGCAGTATTTT
TRBJ2-7	TRBV10-3	TRBD1	.	CAISGPGTGSGEQYF	TGTGCCATCAGTGGACCCGGGACAGGGAGTGGCGAGCAGTACTTC
TRBJ1-1	TRBV3-1/TRBV3-2	.	.	CASSPTAGALTEAFF	TGTGCCAGCAGCCCGACGGCGGGGGCGCTTACTGAAGCTTTCTTT
TRBJ2-1	TRBV21-1	.	.	CASNSTSPNEQFF	TGTGCCAGCAACAGCACGAGTCCCAATGAGCAGTTCTTC
TRBJ2-2	TRBV5-1	TRBD1	.	CASSSRGQGTTGELFF	TGCGCCAGCAGCTCCCGCGGACAGGGGACCACCGGGGAGCTGTTTTTT
TRBJ2-7	TRBV6-5	.	.	CASIPTGATTYEQYF	TGTGCCAGCATCCCTACGGGGGCGACCACCTACGAGCAGTACTTC
TRBJ2-1	TRBV7-9	TRBD1	.	CASSPRLGQGWDNEQFF	TGTGCCAGCAGCCCCCGATTAGGACAGGGGTGGGACAATGAGCAGTTCTTC
TRBJ2-1	TRBV7-9	.	.	CASSFGRGSLNEQFF	TGTGCCAGCAGCTTCGGACGGGGATCCCTCAATGAGCAGTTCTTC
TRBJ2-1	TRBV30	.	.	CAWSVGVVKQFF	TGTGCCTGGAGTGTAGGGGTCGTTAAGCAGTTCTTC
TRBJ2-7	TRBV13	.	once	CASSSGRPAEQYF	TGTGCCAGCAGCTCCGGACGGCCTGCCGAGCAGTACTTC
TRBJ2-7	TRBV5-8	.	.	CASSLLDYEQYF	TGTGCCAGCAGCTTGCTAGACTACGAGCAGTACTTC
TRBJ2-2	TRBV11-2	.	.	CASSPRQGGTGELFF	TGTGCCAGCAGCCCCAGGCAGGGCGGGACCGGGGAGCTGTTTTTT
TRBJ2-7	TRBV19	.	.	CASSIGRETSYEQYF	TGTGCCAGTAGTATCGGGCGCGAAACCTCCTACGAGCAGTACTTC